These 15 T cell receptor beta chains originate from one sample sequenced in a study of CD8+CD57+ T cells in acquired aplastic anemia. TCR beta VDJ combinations and CDR3 sequences were profiled from genomic DNA. TCRdb called the reads again in MiXCR, with one record for every CDR3 protein. Of about 270,000 distinct CDR3 sequences listed, 45% to 65% are singletons. What was sequenced was sorted CD4+, CD8+, or CD8+CD57+ T cells (not recorded which) from PBMCs. These receptors all come from a human donor with severe aplastic anemia or a healthy control (not recorded which).

This chain joins TRBV7-9 and TRBJ2-5, with 9 bases matching TRBD1. V gave up 4 bases and J gave up 2 bases; unmatched junction bases: 2. CDR1 SEHNR and CDR2 FQNEAQ come from the germline V gene (reference sequence). The CDR3 extends over 14 amino acids. Written as DNA, the CDR3 is TGTGCCAGCAGCTGGGGACAGGGACAAGAGACCCAGTACTTC. Translated, it gives CASSWGQGQETQYF.

This clonotype occurred many times. V and J are TRBV7-6 and TRBJ2-1; 9 bases line up with TRBD2. The CDR3 consists of 18 residues. The ends lost 4 bases at V and 6 bases at J; junction bases unmatched: 16. CDR1 and CDR2 (germline): SGHVS, FNYEAQ. CDR3 nucleotide sequence: TGTGCCAGCAGCTATCCCCGGGCGGGGGGGCCTCGATCCAATGAGCAGTTCTTC. Translated, it gives CASSYPRAGGPRSNEQFF.

The chain couples TRBV5-6 to TRBJ1-2; 7 bases are shared with TRBD1. V shed 0 bases, J shed 8 bases, and the junction held 4 bases outside the gene matches. The CDR3 spans 13 residues. CDR1 and CDR2 from the germline V gene are SGHDT and YYEEEE. The CDR3 loop is CASSLEGARGYTF. The CDR3 DNA follows: TGTGCCAGCAGCTTGGAGGGGGCCCGGGGCTACACCTTC.

This clonotype was detected ten times or more. The chain uses TRBV9 and TRBJ2-3; TRBD2 aligns across 8 bases. Germline V gene lookup returns CDR1 SGDLS and CDR2 YYNGEE. The junction had 11 bases not matched to a gene; V was cut back by 4 bases and J by 4 bases. This CDR3 spans 16 amino acids. CDR3 nucleotide sequence: TGTGCCAGCAGCCCCGGGGGGGGGGGCCTCGCAGATACGCAGTATTTT. It specifies CASSPGGGGLADTQYF.

Points on this clonotype: Lacking the conserved final phenylalanine or tryptophan, this CDR3 likely reflects a read error. The V and J genes are TRBV11-3 and TRBJ2-7; 7 bases map to TRBD1. The V segment lost 5 bases and the J segment 1 base; nucleotides outside the gene matches: 2. The CDR3 extends over 13 amino acids. Germline CDR1 SGHNT, CDR2 YENEEA. In nucleotides, the CDR3 is TGTGCCAGCAGCCTACAGGGGTCCTACGAGCAGTACTCC. Its translation is CASSLQGSYEQYS.

This clonotype was counted a few times. This rearrangement joins TRBV6-4 to TRBJ1-6, with a weak D call TRBD1 (6 bases). Trimming shortened V by 4 bases and J by 5 bases, and 12 bases separated the two germline ends. Germline V gene sequence: CDR1 MRHNA, CDR2 SNTAGT. The CDR3 loop spans 15 amino acids. CDR3 nucleotide sequence: TGTGCCAGCAGTGTGGGGGCAGGGGATAATTCACCCCTCCACTTT. Protein product: CASSVGAGDNSPLHF.

This clonotype was detected a few times. The rearrangement links TRBV10-3 to TRBJ2-1; D may be TRBD1 (5 bases). V shed 4 bases and J shed 4 bases, with 17 bases lying between them. CDR3 size: 16 residues. Germline loops: CDR1 ENHRY, CDR2 SYGVKD. In DNA, the CDR3 is TGTGCCATCAGTGTATCACAGGAGATCCCGTACAATGAGCAGTTCTTC. Its protein is CAISVSQEIPYNEQFF.

This clonotype was recorded many times. The rearrangement uses TRBV10-1 and TRBJ2-2, with TRBD2 matching 12 bases. V lost 3 bases to trimming and J lost 4 bases; unmatched junction nucleotides: 15. The CDR3 spans 20 residues. Germline values: CDR1 WNHNN, CDR2 SYGVQD (reference sequence). This CDR3 reads CASSDPIARLAGDSTGELFF. In nucleotides, the CDR3 is TGCGCCAGCAGTGACCCCATAGCCCGACTAGCGGGGGATTCCACCGGGGAGCTGTTTTTT.

This clonotype was seen a handful of times. The V call is TRBV5-1, the J call TRBJ2-7; D not resolved. This CDR3 contains 14 residues. V was cut by 1 base and J by 0 bases, with 8 bases left in between. The germline CDR1 and CDR2 sequences are SGHRS and YFSETQ. The CDR3 spells CASSLNSYSYEQYF. In DNA form, the CDR3 reads TGCGCCAGCAGCTTGAACAGCTACTCCTACGAGCAGTACTTC.

The rearrangement links TRBV2 to TRBJ2-7; the D gene is possibly TRBD1 (5 bases). The CDR3 contains 14 residues. V was clipped by 7 bases and J by 5 bases, with 18 bases between them. Germline CDR1 and CDR2: SNHLY and FYNNEI. The CDR3 region is CASKRTLLRDEQYF. CDR3 DNA: TGTGCCAGCAAACGAACACTACTCAGGGACGAGCAGTACTTC.

This rearrangement joins TRBV3-1 to TRBJ1-3; D call uncertain. With 4 bases removed from V and 0 bases from J, the gap between germline ends came to 16 bases. The CDR3 loop spans 17 amino acids. Looked up from germline, CDR1 is LGHDT and CDR2 is YNNKEL (reference sequence). DNA of the CDR3: TGTGCCAGCAGCCCCCAACTTACCCATAGCTCTGGAAACACCATATATTTT. Translating it yields CASSPQLTHSSGNTIYF.

This clonotype was observed a few times. A read error may account for a junction end that differs from germline. This chain's CDR3 is CASREGTGGLLDQPQHF. CDR3 nucleotides: TGTGCCAGCAGAGAAGGGACAGGGGGTCTGTTGGACCAGCCCCAGCATTTT. V gene TRBV2 combines with J gene TRBJ1-5, with TRBD1 matching over 11 bases. The CDR3 extends over 17 amino acids. The germline gives CDR1 SNHLY, CDR2 FYNNEI.

Ten or more counts support this clonotype. The chain couples TRBV10-3 to TRBJ1-1; D call uncertain. The CDR3 is made up of 15 amino acids. Germline CDR1 ENHRY, CDR2 SYGVKD. V lost 4 bases and J lost 0, with 12 bases in between. CDR3 sequence reads: CAISGTALMNTEAFF. CDR3 bases: TGTGCCATCAGTGGTACAGCCCTCATGAACACTGAAGCTTTCTTT.

The rearrangement uses TRBV29-1 and TRBJ1-1; 7 bases line up with TRBD1. J was trimmed by 10 bases and V by 6 bases; bases with no gene match: 11. This CDR3 is 12 amino acids long. CDR1 and CDR2 (germline): SQVTM, ANQGSEA. CDR3 in DNA: TGCAGCGTCGAGACAGGGATCGCTGGAGCTTTCTTT. This codes for CSVETGIAGAFF.

The chain has TRBV29-1 and TRBJ2-5; 9 bases fit TRBD2. The germline CDR1 and CDR2 sequences are SQVTM and ANQGSEA. The CDR3 runs to 16 residues. Unmatched junction bases numbered 17, after V lost 6 bases and J lost 6 bases. The CDR3 DNA follows: TGCAGCGTAAGGACAAAGTTGGCGGGGGGGTTTCAGACCCAGTACTTC. Its translation: CSVRTKLAGGFQTQYF.